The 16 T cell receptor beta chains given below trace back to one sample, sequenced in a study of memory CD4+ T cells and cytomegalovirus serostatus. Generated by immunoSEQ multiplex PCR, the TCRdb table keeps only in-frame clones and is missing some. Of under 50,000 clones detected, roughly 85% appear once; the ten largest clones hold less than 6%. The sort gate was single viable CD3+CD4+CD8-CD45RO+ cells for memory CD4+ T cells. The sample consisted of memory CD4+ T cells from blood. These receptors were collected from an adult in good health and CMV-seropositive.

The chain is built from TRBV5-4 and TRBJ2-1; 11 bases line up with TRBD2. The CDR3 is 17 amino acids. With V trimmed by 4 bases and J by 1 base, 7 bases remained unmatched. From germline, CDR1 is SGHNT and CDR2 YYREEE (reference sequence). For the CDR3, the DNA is TGTGCCAGCAGCCACAGTAGCGGGGGGGCGTCCTACAATGAGCAGTTCTTC. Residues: CASSHSSGGASYNEQFF. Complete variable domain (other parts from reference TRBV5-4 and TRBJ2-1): ETGVTQSPTHLIKTRGQQVTLRCSSQSGHNTVSWYQQALGQGPQFIFQYYREEENGRGNFPPRFSGLQFPNYSSELNVNALELDDSALYLCASSHSSGGASYNEQFFGPGTRLTVL.

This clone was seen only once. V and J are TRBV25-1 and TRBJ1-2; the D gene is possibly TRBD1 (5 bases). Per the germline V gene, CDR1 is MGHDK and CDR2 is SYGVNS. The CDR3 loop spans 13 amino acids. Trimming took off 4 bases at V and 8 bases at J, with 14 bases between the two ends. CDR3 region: CASSGTIPGGYTF. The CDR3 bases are TGTGCCAGCAGTGGGACAATACCAGGAGGCTACACCTTC.

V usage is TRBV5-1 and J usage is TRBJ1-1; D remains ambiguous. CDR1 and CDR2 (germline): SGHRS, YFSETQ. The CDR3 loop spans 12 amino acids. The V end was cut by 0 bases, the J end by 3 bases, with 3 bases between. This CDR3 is CASSLGDTEAFF. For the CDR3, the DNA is TGCGCCAGCAGCTTGGGAGACACTGAAGCTTTCTTT.

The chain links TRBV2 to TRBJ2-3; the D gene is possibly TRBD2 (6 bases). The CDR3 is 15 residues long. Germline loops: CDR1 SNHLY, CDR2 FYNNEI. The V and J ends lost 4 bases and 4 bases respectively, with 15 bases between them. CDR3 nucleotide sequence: TGTGCCAGCAGTGGGCGGAGCGGGCGAGCAGATACGCAGTATTTT. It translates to CASSGRSGRADTQYF. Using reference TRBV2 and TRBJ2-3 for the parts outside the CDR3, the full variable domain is EPEVTQTPSHQVTQMGQEVILRCVPISNHLYFYWYRQILGQKVEFLVSFYNNEISEKSEIFDDQFSVERPDGSNFTLKIRSTKLEDSAMYFCASSGRSGRADTQYFGPGTRLTVL.

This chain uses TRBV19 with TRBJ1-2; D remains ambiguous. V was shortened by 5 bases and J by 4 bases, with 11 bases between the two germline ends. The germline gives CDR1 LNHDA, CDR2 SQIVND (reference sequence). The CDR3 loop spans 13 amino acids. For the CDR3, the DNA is TGTGCCAGTAGTCCGTCGCAAGTCTATGGCTACACCTTC. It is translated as CASSPSQVYGYTF.

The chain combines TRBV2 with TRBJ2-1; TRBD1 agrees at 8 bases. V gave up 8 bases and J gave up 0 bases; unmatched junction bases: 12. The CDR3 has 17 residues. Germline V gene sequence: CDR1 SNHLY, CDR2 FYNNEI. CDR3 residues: CASSLTDRGFSYNEQFF. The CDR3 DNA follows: TGTGCCAGCTCCTTAACCGACAGGGGATTCTCCTACAATGAGCAGTTCTTC. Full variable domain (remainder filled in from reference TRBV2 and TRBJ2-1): EPEVTQTPSHQVTQMGQEVILRCVPISNHLYFYWYRQILGQKVEFLVSFYNNEISEKSEIFDDQFSVERPDGSNFTLKIRSTKLEDSAMYFCASSLTDRGFSYNEQFFGPGTRLTVL.

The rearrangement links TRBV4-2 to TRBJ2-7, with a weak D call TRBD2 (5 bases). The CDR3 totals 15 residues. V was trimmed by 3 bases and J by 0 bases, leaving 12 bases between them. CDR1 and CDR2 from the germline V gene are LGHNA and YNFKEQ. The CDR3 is CASSHSDGNSYEQYF. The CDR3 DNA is TGTGCCAGCAGCCACTCCGACGGGAACTCCTACGAGCAGTACTTC.

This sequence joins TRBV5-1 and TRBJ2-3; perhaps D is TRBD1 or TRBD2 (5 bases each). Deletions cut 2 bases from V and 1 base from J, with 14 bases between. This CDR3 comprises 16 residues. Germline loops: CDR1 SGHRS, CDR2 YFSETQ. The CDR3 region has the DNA TGCGCCAGCAGCTTAGGTGGGACGGTGGGCACAGATACGCAGTATTTT. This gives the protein CASSLGGTVGTDTQYF. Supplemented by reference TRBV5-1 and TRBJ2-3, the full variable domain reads KAGVTQTPRYLIKTRGQQVTLSCSPISGHRSVSWYQQTPGQGLQFLFEYFSETQRNKGNFPGRFSGRQFSNSRSEMNVSTLELGDSALYLCASSLGGTVGTDTQYFGPGTRLTVL.

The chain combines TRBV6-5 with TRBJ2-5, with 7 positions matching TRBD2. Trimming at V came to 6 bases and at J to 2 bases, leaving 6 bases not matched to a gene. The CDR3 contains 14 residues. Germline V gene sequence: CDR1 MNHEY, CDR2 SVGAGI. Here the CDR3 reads CASRNSGGQETQYF. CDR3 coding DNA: TGTGCCAGCAGGAACTCGGGGGGTCAAGAGACCCAGTACTTC.

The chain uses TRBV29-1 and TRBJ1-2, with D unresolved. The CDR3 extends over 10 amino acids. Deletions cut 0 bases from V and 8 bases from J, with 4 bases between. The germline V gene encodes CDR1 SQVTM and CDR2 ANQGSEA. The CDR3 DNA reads TGCAGCGTTGAAGAGTCCGGCTACACCTTC. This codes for CSVEESGYTF. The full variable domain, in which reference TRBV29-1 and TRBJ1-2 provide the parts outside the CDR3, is SAVISQKPSRDICQRGTSLTIQCQVDSQVTMMFWYRQQPGQSLTLIATANQGSEATYESGFVIDKFPISRPNLTFSTLTVSNMSPEDSSIYLCSVEESGYTFGSGTRLTVV.

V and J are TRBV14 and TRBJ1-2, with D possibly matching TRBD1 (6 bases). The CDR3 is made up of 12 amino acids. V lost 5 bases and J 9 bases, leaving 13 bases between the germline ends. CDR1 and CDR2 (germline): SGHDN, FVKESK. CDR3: CASSSFRGRYTF. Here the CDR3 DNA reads TGTGCCAGCAGCTCGTTCAGGGGCCGCTACACCTTC.

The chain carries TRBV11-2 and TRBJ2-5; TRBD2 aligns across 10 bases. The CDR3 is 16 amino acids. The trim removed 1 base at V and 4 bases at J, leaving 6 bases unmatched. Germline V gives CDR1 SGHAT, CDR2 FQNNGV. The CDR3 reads CASSLGASGSRETQYF. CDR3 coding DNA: TGTGCCAGCAGCTTAGGGGCTAGCGGGAGTAGAGAGACCCAGTACTTC.

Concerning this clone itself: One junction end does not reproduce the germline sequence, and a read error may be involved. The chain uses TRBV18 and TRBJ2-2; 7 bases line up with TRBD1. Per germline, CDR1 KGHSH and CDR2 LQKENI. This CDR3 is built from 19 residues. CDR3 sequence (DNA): TGTGCCAGCTCTCCACCCCTAAACAGGGGCCTTACTAGCACCGGGGAGCTGTTTTTT. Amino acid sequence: CASSPPLNRGLTSTGELFF.

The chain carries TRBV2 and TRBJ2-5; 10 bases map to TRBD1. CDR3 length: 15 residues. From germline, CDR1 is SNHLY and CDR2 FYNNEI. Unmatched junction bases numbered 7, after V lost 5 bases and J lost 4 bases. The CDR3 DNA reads TGTGCCAGCAGTACACACGGGACAGGGGTAGAGACCCAGTACTTC. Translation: CASSTHGTGVETQYF.

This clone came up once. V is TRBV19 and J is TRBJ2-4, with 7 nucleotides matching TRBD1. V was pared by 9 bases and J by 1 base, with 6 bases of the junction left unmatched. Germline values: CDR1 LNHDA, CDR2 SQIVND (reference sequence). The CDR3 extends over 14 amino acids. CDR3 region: CASQRGHAKNIQYF. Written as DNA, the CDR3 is TGTGCCAGCCAAAGGGGGCACGCCAAAAACATTCAGTACTTC.

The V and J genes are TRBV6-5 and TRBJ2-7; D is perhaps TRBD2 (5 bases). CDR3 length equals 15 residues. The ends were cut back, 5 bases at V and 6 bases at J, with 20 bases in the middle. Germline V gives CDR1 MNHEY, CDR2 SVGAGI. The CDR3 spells CASSRDETVPGEQYF. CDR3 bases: TGTGCCAGCAGTCGGGATGAGACCGTCCCGGGCGAGCAGTACTTC.